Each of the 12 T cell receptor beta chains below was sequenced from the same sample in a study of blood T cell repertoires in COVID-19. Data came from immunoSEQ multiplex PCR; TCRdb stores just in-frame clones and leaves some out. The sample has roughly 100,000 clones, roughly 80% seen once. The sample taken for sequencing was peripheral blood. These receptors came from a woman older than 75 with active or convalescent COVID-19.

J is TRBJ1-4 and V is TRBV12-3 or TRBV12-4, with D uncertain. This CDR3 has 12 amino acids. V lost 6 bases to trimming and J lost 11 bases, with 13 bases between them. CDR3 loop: CASRTRRAKLFF. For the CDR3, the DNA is TGTGCCAGCAGGACCCGGAGGGCGAAACTGTTTTTT.

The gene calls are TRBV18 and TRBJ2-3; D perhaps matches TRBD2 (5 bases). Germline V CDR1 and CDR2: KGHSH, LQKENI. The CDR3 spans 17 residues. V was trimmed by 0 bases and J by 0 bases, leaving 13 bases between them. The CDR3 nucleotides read TGTGCCAGCTCACCACCGAGGGCTTCTGCTAGCACAGATACGCAGTATTTT. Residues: CASSPPRASASTDTQYF.

CDR3 protein: CASGGTGGWQPQHF. CDR3 nucleotides: TGTGCCAGTGGGGGGACAGGGGGCTGGCAGCCCCAGCATTTT. The genes are TRBV28 and TRBJ1-5, with 12 bases aligning to TRBD1. Germline V gene sequence: CDR1 MDHEN, CDR2 SYDVKM. V dropped 9 bases and J dropped 7; count of bases not matched to a gene: 7. The CDR3 consists of 14 residues.

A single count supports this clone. The CDR3 is CASSQDAAAAPPQHF. CDR3 nucleotides: TGCGCCAGCAGCCAAGATGCGGCAGCCGCTCCTCCCCAGCATTTT. The V call is TRBV4-1, the J call TRBJ1-5; no clear D gene. V lost 0 bases to trimming and J lost 10 bases, with 16 bases between them. This CDR3 contains 15 residues. The germline CDR1 and CDR2 sequences are MGHRA and YSYEKL.

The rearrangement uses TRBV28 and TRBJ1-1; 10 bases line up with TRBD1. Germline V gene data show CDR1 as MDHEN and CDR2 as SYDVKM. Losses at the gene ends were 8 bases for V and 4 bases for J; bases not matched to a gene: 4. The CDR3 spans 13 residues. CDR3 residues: CASETGGSTEAFF. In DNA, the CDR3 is TGTGCCAGCGAGACAGGGGGCAGCACTGAAGCTTTCTTT.

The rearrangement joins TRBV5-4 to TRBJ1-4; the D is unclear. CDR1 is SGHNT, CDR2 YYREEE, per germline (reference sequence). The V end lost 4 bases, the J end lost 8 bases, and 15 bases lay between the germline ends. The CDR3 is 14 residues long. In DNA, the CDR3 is TGTGCCAGCAGCGCAGGAGGCGAAAGGGAAAAACTGTTTTTT. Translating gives CASSAGGEREKLFF.

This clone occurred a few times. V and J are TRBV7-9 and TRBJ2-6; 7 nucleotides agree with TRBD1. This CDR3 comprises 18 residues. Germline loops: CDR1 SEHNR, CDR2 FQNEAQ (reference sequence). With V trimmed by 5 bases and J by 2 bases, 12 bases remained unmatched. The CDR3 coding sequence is TGTGCCAGCAGCCACAGGGGCGCCTTCCTTACTGGGGCCAACGTCCTGACTTTC. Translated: CASSHRGAFLTGANVLTF.

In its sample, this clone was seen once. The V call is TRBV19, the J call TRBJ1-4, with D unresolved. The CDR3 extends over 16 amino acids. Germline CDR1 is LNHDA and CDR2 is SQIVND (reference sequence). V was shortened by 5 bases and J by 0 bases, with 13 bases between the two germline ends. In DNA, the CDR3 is TGTGCCAGTAGTCGTGTGAGGATTGCAACTAATGAAAAACTGTTTTTT. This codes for CASSRVRIATNEKLFF.

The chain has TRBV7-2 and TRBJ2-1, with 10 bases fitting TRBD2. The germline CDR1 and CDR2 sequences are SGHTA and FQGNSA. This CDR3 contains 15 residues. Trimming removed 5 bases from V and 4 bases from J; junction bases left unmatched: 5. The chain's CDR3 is CASSPRTSGYNEQFF. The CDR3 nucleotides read TGTGCCAGCAGCCCAAGGACTAGCGGATACAATGAGCAGTTCTTC. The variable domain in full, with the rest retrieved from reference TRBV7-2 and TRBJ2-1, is GAGVSQSPSNKVTEKGKDVELRCDPISGHTALYWYRQSLGQGLEFLIYFQGNSAPDKSGLPSDRFSAERTGGSVSTLTIQRTQQEDSAVYLCASSPRTSGYNEQFFGPGTRLTVL.

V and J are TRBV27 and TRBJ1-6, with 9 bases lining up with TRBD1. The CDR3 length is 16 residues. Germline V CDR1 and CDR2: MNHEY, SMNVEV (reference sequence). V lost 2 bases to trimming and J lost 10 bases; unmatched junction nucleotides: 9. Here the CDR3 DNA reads TGTGCCAGCAGTTTAAACAGGGGGCGCGTAAGCTCACCCCTCCACTTT. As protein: CASSLNRGRVSSPLHF.

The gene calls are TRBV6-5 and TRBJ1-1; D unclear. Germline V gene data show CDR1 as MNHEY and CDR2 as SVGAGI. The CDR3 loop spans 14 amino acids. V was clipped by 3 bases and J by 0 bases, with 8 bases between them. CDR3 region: CASSYSVMNTEAFF. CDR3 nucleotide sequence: TGTGCCAGCAGTTATTCAGTCATGAACACTGAAGCTTTCTTT.

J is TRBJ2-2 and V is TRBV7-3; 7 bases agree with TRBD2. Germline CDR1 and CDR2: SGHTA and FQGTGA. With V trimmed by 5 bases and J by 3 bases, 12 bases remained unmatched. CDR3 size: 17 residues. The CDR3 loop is CASSPNLWGGDTGELFF. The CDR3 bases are TGTGCCAGCAGCCCAAATTTGTGGGGAGGGGACACCGGGGAGCTGTTTTTT.